These 26 T cell receptor beta chains share one sample of origin, sequenced in a study of cytomegalovirus exposure and HLA in healthy donors. The PCR contained 60 Vbeta and 13 Jbeta primers. The protocol was immunoSEQ multiplex PCR, while the TCRdb copy is restricted to in-frame clones and leaves out a portion. The sample holds 60,000 to 70,000 clones, roughly four fifths seen once. The sequencing input was PBMCs. The receptors derive from a man aged 50-59 years in good health and CMV-seronegative.

This clone was seen only a few times. The chain combines TRBV10-3 with TRBJ1-5; 7 nucleotides align to TRBD1. CDR1 and CDR2 from the germline V gene are ENHRY and SYGVKD. Trimming at V came to 4 bases and at J to 16 bases, leaving 13 bases not matched to a gene. This CDR3 comprises 13 residues. CDR3 sequence reads: CAISASSDREVHF. In DNA form, the CDR3 reads TGTGCCATCAGTGCGAGCTCCGACAGGGAGGTCCATTTT.

This chain links TRBV12-5 with TRBJ2-2; TRBD2 agrees at 8 bases. This CDR3 contains 15 residues. Germline CDR1 LGHNT, CDR2 FRNRAP. Trimming removed 9 bases from V and 1 base from J; junction bases left unmatched: 7. CDR3 in amino acids: CASSLSGKNTGELFF. The DNA for the CDR3 is TGTGCTAGCTCCCTTAGCGGGAAGAACACCGGGGAGCTGTTTTTT.

The CDR3 spells CASSWQSGAGESEQYF. Written as DNA, the CDR3 is TGTGCCAGCAGTTGGCAGAGTGGAGCGGGAGAATCCGAGCAGTACTTC. This chain connects TRBV28 to TRBJ2-7, with 8 bases lining up with TRBD2. The V gene end was trimmed by 4 bases and the J gene end by 6 bases; junction bases not matched to a gene: 14. The CDR3 is made up of 16 amino acids. From germline, CDR1 is MDHEN and CDR2 SYDVKM.

This clone appeared once. The V call is TRBV2, the J call TRBJ1-1; 8 bases are a match to TRBD1. The ends lost 9 bases at V and 3 bases at J; junction bases unmatched: 9. CDR3 length: 14 amino acids. Germline assignment: CDR1 SNHLY and CDR2 FYNNEI. CDR3 nucleotides: TGTGCCAGTCAAATGCAGGGGGCGTACACTGAAGCTTTCTTT. This sequence encodes CASQMQGAYTEAFF.

The chain combines TRBV6-5 with TRBJ2-3, with a possible D match to TRBD1 (6 bases). Trimming left V 0 bases short and J 3 bases short, with 10 bases between. CDR3 size: 15 residues. CDR1 MNHEY and CDR2 SVGAGI come from the germline V gene. CDR3: CASSYSRGMTDTQYF. DNA for the CDR3: TGTGCCAGCAGTTACTCCAGGGGAATGACAGATACGCAGTATTTT.

This rearrangement joins TRBV30 to TRBJ1-1, with D uncertain. The CDR3 has 17 residues. The V and J ends lost 0 bases and 0 bases respectively, with 17 bases between them. The germline CDR1 and CDR2 sequences are GTSNPN and SVGIG (reference sequence). In DNA, the CDR3 is TGTGCCTGGAGTGTACTAGGATTTAAGATCGTGAACACTGAAGCTTTCTTT. Protein product: CAWSVLGFKIVNTEAFF.

This sequence joins TRBV25-1 and TRBJ2-3; 8 bases align to TRBD2. The CDR3 is 15 amino acids. Germline CDR1 reads MGHDK; CDR2 reads SYGVNS. V was pared by 4 bases and J by 2 bases, with 5 bases of the junction left unmatched. The chain's CDR3 is CASSVSGGLTDTQYF. CDR3 sequence (DNA): TGTGCCAGCAGTGTCAGCGGGGGACTCACAGATACGCAGTATTTT.

This sequence joins TRBV7-2 and TRBJ1-1; possibly TRBD1 for D (5 bases). V was pared by 1 base and J by 6 bases, with 9 bases between. The CDR3 totals 13 residues. From germline, CDR1 is SGHTA and CDR2 FQGNSA. The CDR3 DNA follows: TGTGCCAGCAGCTTAGTTCGGGGGGCTGAAGCTTTCTTT. This encodes CASSLVRGAEAFF.

The rearrangement joins TRBV28 to TRBJ2-1, with 7 bases that match TRBD2. The germline V gene has CDR1 MDHEN and CDR2 SYDVKM. The trim removed 3 bases at V and 5 bases at J, leaving 7 bases unmatched. The CDR3 length is 15 residues. The CDR3 region has the DNA TGTGCCAGCAGTTTGGTTACTAGCGCCGACAATGAGCAGTTCTTC. Protein product: CASSLVTSADNEQFF.

V usage is TRBV29-1 and J usage is TRBJ2-5; D possibly corresponds to TRBD2 (6 bases). Germline loops: CDR1 SQVTM, CDR2 ANQGSEA. This CDR3 comprises 13 residues. V was trimmed by 7 bases and J by 4 bases, leaving 16 bases between them. The CDR3 coding sequence is TGCAGCGCCCGATTTGGGGGGAGAGAGACCCAGTACTTC. It translates to CSARFGGRETQYF. The variable domain in full, with the rest retrieved from reference TRBV29-1 and TRBJ2-5, is SAVISQKPSRDICQRGTSLTIQCQVDSQVTMMFWYRQQPGQSLTLIATANQGSEATYESGFVIDKFPISRPNLTFSTLTVSNMSPEDSSIYLCSARFGGRETQYFGPGTRLLVL.

In regard to this clone: Its ends do not fully match the called genes, so a read error is possible. The chain combines TRBV2 with TRBJ1-1; D is unclear. The CDR3 is 13 amino acids. Germline lookup yields CDR1 SNHLY and CDR2 FYNNEI. The CDR3 DNA reads as TGTGCCAGCACTGAACGGGAGGACACTGAAGCTTTCTTT. Its protein product is CASTEREDTEAFF. Together with reference TRBV2 and TRBJ1-1, the CDR3 gives the full variable domain: EPEVTQTPSHQVTQMGQEVILRCVPISNHLYFYWYRQILGQKVEFLVSFYNNEISEKSEIFDDQFSVERPDGSNFTLKIRSTKLEDSAMYFCASTEREDTEAFFGQGTRLTVV.

The V gene is TRBV15, the J gene TRBJ1-4; D gene unclear. The CDR3 consists of 15 residues. Germline V gene data show CDR1 as LNHNV and CDR2 as YYDKDF (reference sequence). V was pared by 5 bases and J by 3 bases, with 13 bases between. The chain's CDR3 is CATSVAKGPNEKLFF. The DNA of the CDR3 is TGTGCCACCAGCGTAGCGAAGGGTCCTAATGAAAAACTGTTTTTT.

The chain combines TRBV30 with TRBJ1-2, with D unclear. This CDR3 is 12 amino acids long. CDR1 and CDR2 from the germline V gene are GTSNPN and SVGIG (reference sequence). V was clipped by 2 bases and J by 4 bases, with 8 bases between them. The CDR3 DNA reads TGTGCCTGGAGTACAGAACGCTATGGCTACACCTTC. Translation gives CAWSTERYGYTF.

This rearrangement joins TRBV7-9 to TRBJ1-2, with D unclear. V was cut by 5 bases and J by 9 bases, with 13 bases left in between. Germline values: CDR1 SEHNR, CDR2 FQNEAQ (reference sequence). The CDR3 spans 12 residues. The CDR3 region is CASSPSGSSYTF. Written as DNA, the CDR3 is TGTGCCAGCAGCCCGAGTGGTTCGAGCTACACCTTC.

The rearrangement uses TRBV18 and TRBJ2-6; TRBD2 is a possible D gene (5 bases). Deletions cut 3 bases from V and 2 bases from J, with 20 bases between. This CDR3 has 19 amino acids. Germline V lookup: CDR1 KGHSH, CDR2 LQKENI. The CDR3 sequence: CASSPTVPSERAGANVLTF. As DNA, the CDR3 is TGTGCCAGCTCACCTACGGTCCCCTCTGAGAGGGCTGGGGCCAACGTCCTGACTTTC.

This rearrangement joins TRBV2 to TRBJ1-5, with 8 bases lining up with TRBD1. CDR1 is SNHLY, CDR2 FYNNEI, per germline. The ends lost 7 bases at V and 4 bases at J; junction bases unmatched: 3. This CDR3 contains 13 residues. The CDR3 loop is CASKQGENQPQHF. CDR3 nucleotide sequence: TGTGCCAGCAAACAGGGGGAGAATCAGCCCCAGCATTTT.

This chain links TRBV28 with TRBJ1-1; TRBD1 aligns across 8 bases. The CDR3 contains 16 residues. Germline lookup yields CDR1 MDHEN and CDR2 SYDVKM. Unmatched junction bases numbered 14, after V lost 8 bases and J lost 3 bases. Here the CDR3 DNA reads TGTGCCAGCTCCTCTGTGGGACAGGTGAGGGACACTGAAGCTTTCTTT. This sequence encodes CASSSVGQVRDTEAFF.

The V call is TRBV30, the J call TRBJ2-3; 10 nucleotides line up with TRBD2. From germline, CDR1 is GTSNPN and CDR2 SVGIG (reference sequence). This CDR3 has 18 residues. Losses at the gene ends were 4 bases for V and 2 bases for J; bases not matched to a gene: 15. CDR3 DNA: TGTGCCTGGACTAAAACGAGGACTAGCGGAAGGTACACAGATACGCAGTATTTT. This codes for CAWTKTRTSGRYTDTQYF.

The V gene is TRBV27, the J gene TRBJ2-1, with 12 bases that match TRBD2. The junction had 12 bases not matched to a gene; V was cut back by 3 bases and J by 6 bases. Germline CDR1 reads MNHEY; CDR2 reads SMNVEV (reference sequence). This CDR3 comprises 18 residues. In DNA, the CDR3 is TGTGCCAGCAGTTTCTCCGGACTAGCGGGGTTTAGAAGCAATGAGCAGTTCTTC. It is translated as CASSFSGLAGFRSNEQFF.

The chain employs TRBV18 and TRBJ1-1, with TRBD1 matching 7 bases. CDR3 length: 14 amino acids. The J segment lost 1 base and the V segment lost 3 bases, leaving 2 bases of the junction unmatched. Germline V lookup: CDR1 KGHSH, CDR2 LQKENI. Here the CDR3 DNA reads TGTGCCAGCTCACCGACAGGGAAGAACACTGAAGCTTTCTTT. This translates into CASSPTGKNTEAFF.

The chain's CDR3 is CASSQSSGVGQINTEAFF. CDR3 bases: TGCGCCAGCAGCCAATCTTCAGGGGTGGGACAGATTAACACTGAAGCTTTCTTT. The J gene is TRBJ1-1, the V gene TRBV4-3; 7 positions match TRBD1. The CDR3 contains 18 residues. CDR1 is LGHNA and CDR2 is YSLEER in the germline V gene. J lost 2 bases, V lost 2 bases, and 14 bases had no gene match.

J is TRBJ2-1 and V is TRBV5-1; 12 nucleotides agree with TRBD2. The CDR3 runs 15 residues. Germline CDR1 is SGHRS and CDR2 is YFSETQ. Losses at the gene ends were 5 bases for V and 7 bases for J; bases not matched to a gene: 7. The DNA for the CDR3 is TGCGCCAGCAGTCAGACTAGCGGGAGAGGGAATGAGCAGTTCTTC. Its protein product is CASSQTSGRGNEQFF. Based on the CDR3 plus reference TRBV5-1 and TRBJ2-1, the full variable domain is KAGVTQTPRYLIKTRGQQVTLSCSPISGHRSVSWYQQTPGQGLQFLFEYFSETQRNKGNFPGRFSGRQFSNSRSEMNVSTLELGDSALYLCASSQTSGRGNEQFFGPGTRLTVL.

This chain connects TRBV6-5 to TRBJ1-1; 7 nucleotides match TRBD1. The germline gives CDR1 MNHEY, CDR2 SVGAGI. The ends lost 6 bases at V and 5 bases at J; junction bases unmatched: 9. The CDR3 has 14 residues. The CDR3 nucleotides are TGTGCCAGCAGAGTTAGGACAGGTAGGACTGAAGCTTTCTTT. Its protein product is CASRVRTGRTEAFF.

The V gene is TRBV9, the J gene TRBJ1-1; a possible D gene is TRBD1 (5 bases). CDR1 is SGDLS, CDR2 YYNGEE, per germline. The length of the CDR3 is 14 residues. V lost 0 bases to trimming and J lost 5 bases, with 11 bases between them. The CDR3 loop is CASSVVRAGTEAFF. The CDR3, as DNA: TGTGCCAGCAGCGTAGTCAGGGCCGGGACTGAAGCTTTCTTT.

V gene TRBV5-1 combines with J gene TRBJ1-4, with a possible D match to TRBD1 (5 bases). The germline V gene has CDR1 SGHRS and CDR2 YFSETQ. This CDR3 has 15 residues. Between the trimmed V and J ends, which lost 4 bases and 3 bases, there was a span of 13 bases. The CDR3 DNA is TGCGCCAGCAGCCGTGACAGAGAACCTAATGAAAAACTGTTTTTT. Amino acids: CASSRDREPNEKLFF. The variable domain in full, completed from reference TRBV5-1 and TRBJ1-4, reads KAGVTQTPRYLIKTRGQQVTLSCSPISGHRSVSWYQQTPGQGLQFLFEYFSETQRNKGNFPGRFSGRQFSNSRSEMNVSTLELGDSALYLCASSRDREPNEKLFFGSGTQLSVL.

V gene TRBV18 combines with J gene TRBJ1-1, with D perhaps matching TRBD1 (5 bases). In germline, CDR1 is KGHSH, CDR2 LQKENI. V lost 3 bases to trimming and J lost 8 bases, with 10 bases between them. The CDR3 has 12 amino acids. The CDR3 DNA sequence: TGTGCCAGCTCACCCCTGGACAACGAAGCTTTCTTT. This encodes CASSPLDNEAFF.